This passage covers 7 T cell receptor beta chains from one sample sequenced in a study of CD8 T cells in Susac syndrome. RNA, at about 0.45 to 1 ug, was reverse transcribed with random hexamers. TCRdb ran MiXCR on the immunoSEQ multiplex PCR reads and lists one entry per CDR3 protein. The sample shows a few hundred thousand distinct CDR3 sequences, about 91% of them seen only once. The sequenced material came from CD4+ T cells from PBMCs. All receptors derive from a human donor with multiple sclerosis.

The V call is TRBV29-1, the J call TRBJ1-1, with 7 bases matching TRBD1. Germline V CDR1 and CDR2: SQVTM, ANQGSEA. The CDR3 has 17 residues. The V gene end was trimmed by 7 bases and the J gene end by 5 bases; junction bases not matched to a gene: 22. The CDR3 sequence is CSAARRLSTGLWTEAFF. CDR3 DNA: TGCAGCGCCGCAAGAAGGCTCTCGACAGGGTTGTGGACTGAAGCTTTCTTT. The full variable domain, completed using reference TRBV29-1 and TRBJ1-1, is SAVISQKPSRDICQRGTSLTIQCQVDSQVTMMFWYRQQPGQSLTLIATANQGSEATYESGFVIDKFPISRPNLTFSTLTVSNMSPEDSSIYLCSAARRLSTGLWTEAFFGQGTRLTVV.

This clonotype was observed a single time. The chain links TRBV30 to TRBJ1-1; no clear D gene. This CDR3 has 13 amino acids. Trimming removed 4 bases at V and 4 bases at J, with 13 bases between. Looked up from germline, CDR1 is GTSNPN and CDR2 is SVGIG (reference sequence). CDR3: CAWTVSGGTEAFF. For the CDR3, the DNA is TGTGCCTGGACCGTATCAGGAGGCACTGAAGCTTTCTTT.

This clonotype was observed a few times. The chain recombines TRBV30 with TRBJ2-5, with TRBD1 matching 8 bases. V gave up 1 base and J gave up 4 bases; unmatched junction bases: 8. Germline CDR1 is GTSNPN and CDR2 is SVGIG (reference sequence). There are 15 residues in the CDR3. The CDR3 here is CAWSALSGGRETQYF. The CDR3 DNA reads TGTGCCTGGAGTGCCCTTTCAGGGGGCAGAGAGACCCAGTACTTC.

On this clonotype itself: One junction end does not reproduce the germline sequence, and a read error may be involved. This chain links TRBV3-1 with TRBJ2-3; a possible D gene is TRBD1 (5 bases). Germline CDR1 and CDR2: LGHDT and YNNKEL (reference sequence). CDR3 length equals 17 residues. CDR3 loop: CASSRGIQIQGTDTQFF. The CDR3 DNA is TGTGCCAGCAGCCGTGGGATCCAGATCCAGGGCACAGATACGCAGTTTTTT.

V is TRBV15 and J is TRBJ1-5; no firm D call. This CDR3 is built from 13 residues. Per germline, CDR1 LNHNV and CDR2 YYDKDF (reference sequence). Trimming took off 1 base at V and 4 bases at J, with 5 bases between the two ends. The CDR3 region is CATSRVKNQPQHF. CDR3 DNA sequence: TGTGCCACCAGCAGAGTCAAGAATCAGCCCCAGCATTTT. Variable domain in full (rest from reference TRBV15 and TRBJ1-5): DAMVIQNPRYQVTQFGKPVTLSCSQTLNHNVMYWYQQKSSQAPKLLFHYYDKDFNNEADTPDNFQSRRPNTSFCFLDIRSPGLGDTAMYLCATSRVKNQPQHFGDGTRLSIL.

This clonotype has a handful of counts. The V gene is TRBV5-1, the J gene TRBJ1-5; a possible D gene is TRBD1 (5 bases). Per germline, CDR1 SGHRS and CDR2 YFSETQ. The CDR3 spans 16 residues. The V and J ends lost 0 bases and 4 bases respectively, with 14 bases between them. CDR3 nucleotide sequence: TGCGCCAGCAGCTTGGTTCCCGGGGGGGGAAATCAGCCCCAGCATTTT. This translates into CASSLVPGGGNQPQHF.

CDR3 coding DNA: TGTGCCAGCAGCCGGCGACTAGCGGGCGACACGGAGACCCAGTACTTC. It yields the protein CASSRRLAGDTETQYF. The chain couples TRBV3-1 to TRBJ2-5; 10 nucleotides align to TRBD2. J gave up 5 bases and V 4 bases, and 10 bases lay outside the gene matches. CDR1 and CDR2 from the germline V gene are LGHDT and YNNKEL (reference sequence). CDR3 length: 16 residues.